This T cell receptor (beta chain) derives from a study of T cell responses to AZD1222 COVID-19 vaccine. Study outcomes and limitations: Clonal diversity may have been underestimated, and the donors were mostly white British, with more females than males. An increase in Spike-specific TCR breadth and depth was observed after two AZD1222 doses. Baseline serology detected seropositivity in only six or seven AZD1222 recipients.

The CDR3 has 15 amino acids. The germline V and J ends were trimmed by 6 bases and 0 bases, with 12 bases remaining between them. Per germline, CDR1 SNHLY and CDR2 FYNNEI. Produced via immunoSEQ multiplex PCR; TCRdb's table is partial and in-frame only. There are around 140,000 clones in the sample; roughly 93% occur only once, and over 8.5% lies in the top ten. Concerning this clone itself: The antigen remains unidentified.

The sample in question was peripheral blood, obtained 28 days after the second AZD1222 dose. The V call is TRBV2, the J call TRBJ1-3; no clear D gene. This TCR was sampled from an adult who received the AZD1222 COVID-19 vaccine. For the CDR3, the DNA is TGTGCCAGCAGCCGACCCAAGAGCTCTGGAAACACCATATATTTT. Translation gives CASSRPKSSGNTIYF.